The 14 T cell receptor beta chains reported below all come from one sample, sequenced in a study of blood T cell repertoires in COVID-19. Libraries were prepared by immunoSEQ multiplex PCR; TCRdb keeps only in-frame clonotypes and omits some of them. Altogether some 260,000 clones are present, 88% being singletons, with the ten largest covering about 1.3%. Sequencing was done on a sample of peripheral blood. All receptors derive from an elderly man with acute or convalescent COVID-19.

The rearrangement uses TRBV14 and TRBJ1-4; 8 bases match TRBD1. In germline, CDR1 is SGHDN, CDR2 FVKESK. The CDR3 has 18 residues. J gave up 8 bases and V 0 bases, and 14 bases lay outside the gene matches. DNA of the CDR3: TGTGCCAGCAGCCAAGAAAGGGCAGGGGGCGTTTCCGGAGAAAAACTGTTTTTT. Protein product: CASSQERAGGVSGEKLFF.

The chain recombines TRBV6-2 or TRBV6-3 with TRBJ1-5; 7 positions agree with TRBD1. The V gene end was trimmed by 2 bases and the J gene end by 3 bases; junction bases not matched to a gene: 4. CDR1 MNHEY and CDR2 SVGEGT come from the germline V gene. This CDR3 is built from 15 residues. The CDR3, as DNA: TGTGCCAGCAGTTACGAGGGACAGAACAATCAGCCCCAGCATTTT. Translation gives CASSYEGQNNQPQHF.

The sample holds a few counts of this clone. The chain links TRBV28 to TRBJ1-4; D not certain. The V gene's germline CDR1 is MDHEN and CDR2 SYDVKM. The CDR3 has 14 amino acids. V dropped 3 bases and J dropped 4 bases, with 9 bases sitting between them. In nucleotides, the CDR3 is TGTGCCAGCAGTTTCACGCGGGTTAATGAAAAACTGTTTTTT. It is translated as CASSFTRVNEKLFF.

This chain connects TRBV27 to TRBJ1-1; TRBD1 might be the D (5 bases). There are 15 residues in the CDR3. The germline V gene has CDR1 MNHEY and CDR2 SMNVEV (reference sequence). Deletions cut 5 bases from V and 1 base from J, with 14 bases between. The CDR3 loop reads CASSPLYDRNTEAFF. In DNA form, the CDR3 reads TGTGCCAGCAGTCCCCTTTATGACAGGAACACTGAAGCTTTCTTT.

V usage is TRBV7-9 and J usage is TRBJ2-1, with TRBD2 as a possible D gene (5 bases). V dropped 4 bases and J dropped 0 bases, with 10 bases sitting between them. The CDR3 runs 15 residues. Germline CDR1 reads SEHNR; CDR2 reads FQNEAQ (reference sequence). The CDR3 here is CASSYPGSSYNEQFF. The CDR3 DNA follows: TGTGCCAGCAGCTATCCGGGAAGCTCCTACAATGAGCAGTTCTTC.

The gene calls are TRBV4-2 and TRBJ2-5; maybe TRBD2 (6 bases). CDR3 length: 16 residues. CDR1 LGHNA and CDR2 YNFKEQ come from the germline V gene. V shed 1 base and J shed 4 bases, with 16 bases lying between them. CDR3 DNA: TGTGCCAGCAGCCAAGTGATAGGAGGGCCCCCAGAGACCCAGTACTTC. Translating it yields CASSQVIGGPPETQYF.

The V call is TRBV19, the J call TRBJ2-2; D possibly corresponds to TRBD1 (6 bases). Trimming shortened V by 4 bases and J by 5 bases, and 11 bases separated the two germline ends. Germline CDR1 LNHDA, CDR2 SQIVND (reference sequence). This CDR3 has 14 residues. The CDR3 sequence: CASSTFRGTGELFF. As DNA, the CDR3 is TGTGCCAGTAGTACTTTCAGGGGAACCGGGGAGCTGTTTTTT.

The gene calls are TRBV7-9 and TRBJ1-1; no clear D gene. V lost 2 bases and J 5 bases, leaving 12 bases between the germline ends. CDR3 length: 14 residues. Germline V lookup: CDR1 SEHNR, CDR2 FQNEAQ (reference sequence). In DNA form, the CDR3 reads TGTGCCAGCAGCTTAAGAGATAGGAGGACTGAAGCTTTCTTT. Its protein product is CASSLRDRRTEAFF.

This CDR3 is CASSTSGDTQYF. As DNA, the CDR3 is TGTGCCAGCAGCACTAGCGGGGATACGCAGTATTTT. The rearrangement links TRBV7-9 to TRBJ2-3, with 9 nucleotides matching TRBD2. From germline, CDR1 is SEHNR and CDR2 FQNEAQ (reference sequence). The CDR3 length is 12 residues. V lost 5 bases to trimming and J lost 6 bases; unmatched junction nucleotides: 0.

The rearrangement links TRBV11-2 to TRBJ1-3, with a tentative D call TRBD1 (5 bases). Per germline, CDR1 SGHAT and CDR2 FQNNGV. The CDR3 consists of 14 residues. Trimming removed 6 bases at V and 4 bases at J, with 13 bases between. CDR3 residues: CASRVTGSGNTIYF. Written as DNA, the CDR3 is TGTGCCAGCAGGGTTACAGGTTCGGGAAACACCATATATTTT.

The chain uses TRBV28 and TRBJ1-1; tentatively, D is TRBD1 (5 bases). The V gene's germline CDR1 is MDHEN and CDR2 SYDVKM. The V end was cut by 6 bases, the J end by 1 base, with 15 bases between. The CDR3 is made up of 15 amino acids. Here the CDR3 DNA reads TGTGCCAGCAGGCTCCCGGGACTCGCGAACACTGAAGCTTTCTTT. Protein: CASRLPGLANTEAFF.

This sequence joins TRBV4-1 and TRBJ2-5; TRBD1 agrees at 8 bases. CDR1 and CDR2 from the germline V gene are MGHRA and YSYEKL. The length of the CDR3 is 16 residues. J gave up 4 bases and V 0 bases, and 7 bases lay outside the gene matches. The CDR3 region is CASSQDSQGVRETQYF. In nucleotides, the CDR3 is TGCGCCAGCAGCCAAGACTCACAGGGGGTACGAGAGACCCAGTACTTC.

The chain combines TRBV19 with TRBJ1-1, with D possibly being TRBD1 (6 bases). The CDR3 has 20 amino acids. Germline loops: CDR1 LNHDA, CDR2 SQIVND (reference sequence). Trimming cost V 2 bases and J 1 base, with 26 bases left between them. The CDR3 DNA reads as TGTGCCAGTAGTATACCCGCCCGCTCGGGACACCCTCCCAGGAACACTGAAGCTTTCTTT. It encodes CASSIPARSGHPPRNTEAFF. The full variable domain, with the rest looked up from reference TRBV19 and TRBJ1-1, is DGGITQSPKYLFRKEGQNVTLSCEQNLNHDAMYWYRQDPGQGLRLIYYSQIVNDFQKGDIAEGYSVSREKKESFPLTVTSAQKNPTAFYLCASSIPARSGHPPRNTEAFFGQGTRLTVV.

The CDR3 protein is CASSQEGLAGVSGTQYF. CDR3 coding DNA: TGTGCCAGCAGCCAAGAGGGGCTAGCGGGGGTATCGGGGACGCAGTATTTT. The rearrangement uses TRBV3-1 (or the pseudogene TRBV3-2) and TRBJ2-3, with 10 bases lining up with TRBD2. CDR3 length equals 17 residues. The germline gives CDR1 LGHDT, CDR2 YNNKEL (reference sequence). V was clipped by 0 bases and J by 9 bases; unmatched bases: 12.